Listed below are T cell receptor beta chains from one sample, sequenced in a study of T-cell reconstitution after alpha-beta-depleted transplantation in children. TCRdb re-called the PCR reads through MiXCR, storing one row per CDR3 protein. Here the sample spans fewer than 500,000 distinct CDR3 sequences, approximately 42% being singletons. The specimen comprised PBMCs, sampled before TCRalphabeta/CD19-depleted stem cell transplant. These receptors were collected from a girl aged 2 to 10 with aplastic anemia, due to receive a stem cell transplant. CDR3s include the opening cysteine and the closing phenylalanine or tryptophan. The order of the fields is J gene, V gene, D gene, clone size, CDR3 length, CDR3 DNA, CDR3 protein. A D gene is named only where the DNA matches it firmly. Only part of the rows carry a size: once, few, many, or a class if the clone is expanded.

J gene: TRBJ2-1
V gene: TRBV4-1
D gene: TRBD1
clone size: NA
CDR3 length: 16
CDR3 DNA: TGCGCCAGCAGTATAATACCGGGACAGGGAATTTCTGAGCAGTTCTTC
CDR3 protein: CASSIIPGQGISEQFF

J gene: TRBJ1-5
V gene: TRBV7-9
D gene: NA
clone size: NA
CDR3 length: 14
CDR3 DNA: TGTGCCAGCAGCTTCGGGGGGCACGTACAGCCCCAGCATTTT
CDR3 protein: CASSFGGHVQPQHF

J gene: TRBJ2-7
V gene: TRBV20-1
D gene: NA
clone size: once
CDR3 length: 16
CDR3 DNA: TGCAGTGCTAGAGATAGCAGGGCTAGTGAAACCTACGAGCAGTACTTC
CDR3 protein: CSARDSRASETYEQYF

J gene: TRBJ2-7
V gene: TRBV19
D gene: TRBD2
clone size: few
CDR3 length: 15
CDR3 DNA: TGTGCCAGTAGTATTACGACGGGAGGCGGGTACGAGCAGTACTTC
CDR3 protein: CASSITTGGGYEQYF

J gene: TRBJ1-3
V gene: TRBV12-3/TRBV12-4
D gene: TRBD1
clone size: NA
CDR3 length: 15
CDR3 DNA: TGTGCCAGCAGTTTGGGGGGACAGGCTGGAAACACCATATATTTT
CDR3 protein: CASSLGGQAGNTIYF

J gene: TRBJ2-1
V gene: TRBV5-1
D gene: NA
clone size: NA
CDR3 length: 13
CDR3 DNA: TGCGCCAGCAGCTCCGGCCCCTCCTATAAGCAGTTCTTC
CDR3 protein: CASSSGPSYKQFF

J gene: TRBJ2-7
V gene: TRBV4-1
D gene: NA
clone size: NA
CDR3 length: 15
CDR3 DNA: TGCGCCAGCAGCCAGGAGACTAGTACCAGCTACGAGCAGTACTTC
CDR3 protein: CASSQETSTSYEQYF

J gene: TRBJ2-2
V gene: TRBV5-1
D gene: NA
clone size: NA
CDR3 length: 12
CDR3 DNA: TGCGCCAGCAGCTTGAGCTTGGGGGAGCTGTTTTTT
CDR3 protein: CASSLSLGELFF

J gene: TRBJ2-1
V gene: TRBV2
D gene: TRBD2
clone size: few
CDR3 length: 16
CDR3 DNA: TGTGCCAGCAGTGAAGTACTAGCGGGAGGATACAATGAGCAGTTCTTC
CDR3 protein: CASSEVLAGGYNEQFF

J gene: TRBJ1-4
V gene: TRBV20-1
D gene: NA
clone size: many
CDR3 length: 13
CDR3 DNA: TGCAGTGCTAGTCGGCAGAATAATGAAAAACTGTTTTTT
CDR3 protein: CSASRQNNEKLFF

J gene: TRBJ2-1
V gene: TRBV12-5
D gene: TRBD2
clone size: NA
CDR3 length: 12
CDR3 DNA: TGTGCTAGTGCCTATACCGAGGGACTAGAGTTCTTC
CDR3 protein: CASAYTEGLEFF

J gene: TRBJ2-2
V gene: TRBV2
D gene: TRBD2
clone size: NA
CDR3 length: 15
CDR3 DNA: TGTGCCCAGGCCCCGGAGAGCGGGGTCACCGGGGAGCTGTTTTTT
CDR3 protein: CAQAPESGVTGELFF

J gene: TRBJ2-5
V gene: TRBV4-2
D gene: NA
clone size: NA
CDR3 length: 15
CDR3 DNA: TGTGCCAGCAGCCAAGTTGTAGCGGCCCAAGAGACCCAGTACTTC
CDR3 protein: CASSQVVAAQETQYF

J gene: TRBJ1-2
V gene: TRBV29-1
D gene: TRBD1
clone size: NA
CDR3 length: 13
CDR3 DNA: TGCAGCGTGGGGACAGGGACGAACTATGGCTACACCTTC
CDR3 protein: CSVGTGTNYGYTF

J gene: TRBJ2-1
V gene: TRBV7-3
D gene: TRBD2
clone size: NA
CDR3 length: 14
CDR3 DNA: TGTGCCAGCGCACTAGCGGGGACCTACAATGAGCAGTTCTTC
CDR3 protein: CASALAGTYNEQFF

J gene: TRBJ2-7
V gene: TRBV20-1
D gene: TRBD2
clone size: NA
CDR3 length: 13
CDR3 DNA: TGCAGTGCATTAAGCGGGGACTCCTACGAGCAGTACTTC
CDR3 protein: CSALSGDSYEQYF

J gene: TRBJ2-2
V gene: TRBV19
D gene: TRBD2
clone size: many
CDR3 length: 16
CDR3 DNA: TGTGCCAGTTCCCGACTAGCGGGGACGAACACCGGGGAGCTGTTTTTT
CDR3 protein: CASSRLAGTNTGELFF

J gene: TRBJ2-1
V gene: TRBV12-3/TRBV12-4
D gene: TRBD1
clone size: NA
CDR3 length: 12
CDR3 DNA: TGTGCCAGCGGGCTACAGGGGGATGAGCAGTTCTTC
CDR3 protein: CASGLQGDEQFF

J gene: TRBJ2-2
V gene: TRBV7-2
D gene: TRBD1
clone size: many
CDR3 length: 13
CDR3 DNA: TGTGCCAGCGGACAGGGGAACACCGGGGAGCTGTTTTTT
CDR3 protein: CASGQGNTGELFF

J gene: TRBJ1-2
V gene: TRBV7-9
D gene: TRBD1
clone size: NA
CDR3 length: 15
CDR3 DNA: TGTGCCAGCAGCGAGCCGGGACAGGTCACCTATGGCTACACCTTC
CDR3 protein: CASSEPGQVTYGYTF

J gene: TRBJ1-2
V gene: TRBV28
D gene: NA
clone size: NA
CDR3 length: 13
CDR3 DNA: TGTGCCAGCAGCCCCGGACAGCCCCGGGGCTACACCTTC
CDR3 protein: CASSPGQPRGYTF

J gene: TRBJ2-4
V gene: TRBV5-1
D gene: NA
clone size: many
CDR3 length: 14
CDR3 DNA: TGCGCCAGCAGCCCAGGTGGGGCCAAAAACATTCAGTACTTC
CDR3 protein: CASSPGGAKNIQYF

J gene: TRBJ2-1
V gene: TRBV5-1
D gene: TRBD1
clone size: many
CDR3 length: 12
CDR3 DNA: TGCGCCAGCAGCTTCCCGGGACAGGTGCAGTTCTTC
CDR3 protein: CASSFPGQVQFF

J gene: TRBJ2-3
V gene: TRBV6-2/TRBV6-3
D gene: TRBD2
clone size: NA
CDR3 length: 18
CDR3 DNA: TGTGCCAGCAGTTACGAAGGGACTAGCGGGAGAATTTCAGATACGCAGTATTTT
CDR3 protein: CASSYEGTSGRISDTQYF

J gene: TRBJ1-2
V gene: TRBV12-3/TRBV12-4
D gene: TRBD1
clone size: few
CDR3 length: 15
CDR3 DNA: TGTGCCAGCAGTGGGGGACAGGGGGAAAATTATGGCTACACCTTC
CDR3 protein: CASSGGQGENYGYTF

J gene: TRBJ2-7
V gene: TRBV29-1
D gene: TRBD1
clone size: few
CDR3 length: 12
CDR3 DNA: TGCAGCACCCGGGACAGAGACTACGAGCAGTACTTC
CDR3 protein: CSTRDRDYEQYF

J gene: TRBJ1-4
V gene: TRBV6-1
D gene: NA
clone size: NA
CDR3 length: 15
CDR3 DNA: TGTGCCAGCAGACGCGAGAGAGGCACTAATGAAAAACTGTTTTTT
CDR3 protein: CASRRERGTNEKLFF

J gene: TRBJ1-2
V gene: TRBV20-1
D gene: TRBD1
clone size: few
CDR3 length: 16
CDR3 DNA: TGCAGTGCTGGAGGGGGGACAGACACCCTAATCTATGGCTACACCTTC
CDR3 protein: CSAGGGTDTLIYGYTF

J gene: TRBJ2-2
V gene: TRBV6-5
D gene: NA
clone size: NA
CDR3 length: 14
CDR3 DNA: TGTGCCAGCAGTTACTTACAGGGAAACGGGGAGCTGTTTTTT
CDR3 protein: CASSYLQGNGELFF

J gene: TRBJ1-2
V gene: TRBV3-1
D gene: NA
clone size: NA
CDR3 length: 13
CDR3 DNA: TGTGCCAGCAGCCAAGAGTCAAGATCTGGCTACACCTTC
CDR3 protein: CASSQESRSGYTF

J gene: TRBJ2-7
V gene: TRBV20-1
D gene: TRBD2
clone size: NA
CDR3 length: 15
CDR3 DNA: TGCAGTGCTCCAACTAGCGGGAGGGCCTCCAACGAGCAGTACTTC
CDR3 protein: CSAPTSGRASNEQYF